This record looks at one TCR beta chain sequence and its context. Its cognate antigen is unknown. The sample originates from a study of cytomegalovirus exposure and HLA in healthy donors. Study in general: An analysis done earlier identified about 120 million unique TCR beta sequences from about 180 million T cells. Study-level results: About 87% or about 30% of the time was how often most TCR beta V segments were productive, according to an earlier analysis. In a later analysis, HLA-associated beta chains showed higher expansion and lower generation probabilities than comparable chains.

PCR amplification relied on 60 Vbeta primers (plus 13 Jbeta primers). The protocol was immunoSEQ multiplex PCR, while the TCRdb copy is restricted to in-frame clones and leaves out a portion. The sample contains about 130,000 clones, approximately 82% of which appear only once. After removal of 0 bases from V and 2 bases from J, the junction contained 6 bases not matched to a gene. The CDR3 runs 16 residues. Germline CDR1 reads LNHNV; CDR2 reads YYDKDF (reference sequence). The TCR originated in a young man in good health and CMV-seropositive. Material for sequencing was PBMCs. This chain links TRBV15 with TRBJ2-5; 7 nucleotides line up with TRBD2. As DNA, the CDR3 is TGTGCCACCAGCAGAGATCGGGGACTATCACAAGAGACCCAGTACTTC. Its protein product is CATSRDRGLSQETQYF.